These T cell receptor beta chains were read from a single sample in a study of cytomegalovirus exposure and HLA in healthy donors. Clones were read by immunoSEQ multiplex PCR, and TCRdb kept only the in-frame ones, dropping some. The sample records around 210,000 clones, approximately 84% being singletons. Sequenced input: PBMCs. These receptors were collected from a girl aged 2-9 years in good health and CMV-seronegative. The CDR3 runs from the conserved cysteine through the conserved F or W. The order of the fields is D gene, V gene, clone size, J gene, CDR3 DNA, CDR3 protein. D genes are given only for firm matches. A clone size is listed for some rows: how often the clone was seen (once, few, many), or a class if it is expanded.

NA	TRBV7-9	NA	TRBJ1-2	TGTGCCAGCAGCTTAGGGTTGGCGGGACCTGGCTACACCTTC	CASSLGLAGPGYTF
NA	TRBV7-9	NA	TRBJ1-1	TGTGCCATCACCGGAGGGGCGGGTGAAGCTTTCTTT	CAITGGAGEAFF
TRBD1	TRBV19	NA	TRBJ1-5	TGTGCCAGTAGTCCTTGGACAGGGGGTGTCGATCAGCCCCAGCATTTT	CASSPWTGGVDQPQHF
TRBD1	TRBV5-4	NA	TRBJ1-3	TGTGCCAGCAGCTCGGGGACAGGGAGGGCTGGAAACACCATATATTTT	CASSSGTGRAGNTIYF
TRBD2	TRBV27	once	TRBJ2-3	TGTGCCAGCAGTCCCCGGACTAGCGGGAGTTCAGATACGCAGTATTTT	CASSPRTSGSSDTQYF
TRBD2	TRBV4-2	few	TRBJ2-5	TGTGCCAGCAGCCAAGACGGGACTAGCAGGACGAAAGAGACCCAGTACTTC	CASSQDGTSRTKETQYF
NA	TRBV7-9	NA	TRBJ1-4	TGTGCCAGCAGCTTAGCGCGGTGGGGAAGACAGCGAGCTAATGAAAAACTGTTTTTT	CASSLARWGRQRANEKLFF
NA	TRBV10-3	NA	TRBJ2-1	TGTGCCATCAGTGGAGGGGGGGCCCATGAGCAGTTCTTC	CAISGGGAHEQFF
TRBD2	TRBV4-1	NA	TRBJ2-3	TGCGCCAGCAGCCAAGATCGTGGGACTAGCATGGCAGATACGCAGTATTTT	CASSQDRGTSMADTQYF
NA	TRBV6-6	NA	TRBJ1-6	TGTGCCAGCGGCGGCGGCTATAATTCACCCCTCCACTTT	CASGGGYNSPLHF